The present entry profiles one T cell receptor (beta chain) with its context. Some clones are missing from TCRdb's copy, which holds only in-frame ones; the method was immunoSEQ multiplex PCR. The repertoire includes over 200,000 clones, roughly 90% of them detected once, and more than 0.7% sits in the top ten. These data belong to a study of blood T cell repertoires in COVID-19. Study information: Both acute and convalescent COVID-19 samples were obtained from the United States, Italy and Spain. The cDNA or gDNA used as material had been derived from T cells, B-cell-depleted T cells, or PBMCs.

V was pared by 2 bases and J by 0 bases, with 5 bases of the junction left unmatched. Germline loops: CDR1 SGHRS, CDR2 YFSETQ. This CDR3 has 16 amino acids. Enrolment of Seattle patients took place during active infection, and they were followed longitudinally. The chain couples TRBV5-1 to TRBJ2-3; TRBD2 agrees at 8 bases. The sample consisted of peripheral blood. This clonotype was obtained from a man in his fifties or sixties with COVID-19, enrolled during active disease. The CDR3 DNA reads as TGCGCCAGCAGCTTAATTCTAGCGGGCAGCACAGATACGCAGTATTTT. It yields the protein CASSLILAGSTDTQYF.